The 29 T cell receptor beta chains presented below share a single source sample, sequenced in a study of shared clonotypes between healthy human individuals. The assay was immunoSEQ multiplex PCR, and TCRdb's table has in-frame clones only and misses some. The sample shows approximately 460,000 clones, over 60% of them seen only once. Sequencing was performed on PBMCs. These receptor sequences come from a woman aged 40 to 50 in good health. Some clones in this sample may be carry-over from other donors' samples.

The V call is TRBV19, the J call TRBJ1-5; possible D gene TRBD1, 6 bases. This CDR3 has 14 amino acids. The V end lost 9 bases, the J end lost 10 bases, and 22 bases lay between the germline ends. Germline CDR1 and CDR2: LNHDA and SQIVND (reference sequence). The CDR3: CASQSGTWDSPQHF. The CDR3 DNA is TGTGCCAGCCAATCCGGGACATGGGACTCCCCCCAGCATTTT.

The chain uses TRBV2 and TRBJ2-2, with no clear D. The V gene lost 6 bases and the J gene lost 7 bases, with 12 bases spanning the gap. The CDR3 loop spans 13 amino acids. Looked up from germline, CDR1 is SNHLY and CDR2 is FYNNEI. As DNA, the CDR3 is TGTGCCAGCAGAGTGGATTACGGCGGGGAGCTGTTTTTT. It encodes CASRVDYGGELFF.

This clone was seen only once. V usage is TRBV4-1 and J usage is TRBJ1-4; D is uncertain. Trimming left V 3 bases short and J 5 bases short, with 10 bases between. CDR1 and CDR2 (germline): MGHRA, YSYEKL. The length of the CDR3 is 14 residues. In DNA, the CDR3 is TGCGCCAGCAGCCACCCCGCCCAAAATGAAAAACTGTTTTTT. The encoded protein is CASSHPAQNEKLFF.

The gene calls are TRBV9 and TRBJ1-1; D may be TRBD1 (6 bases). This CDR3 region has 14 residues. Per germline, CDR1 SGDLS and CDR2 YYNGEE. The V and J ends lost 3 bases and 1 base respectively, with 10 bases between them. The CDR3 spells CASSAGHANTEAFF. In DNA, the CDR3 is TGTGCCAGCAGCGCGGGACACGCGAACACTGAAGCTTTCTTT.

CDR3 bases: TGCGCCAGCAGCGCTCTAGCGGGGGAAACCTACGAGCAGTACTTC. This translates into CASSALAGETYEQYF. This sequence joins TRBV5-1 and TRBJ2-7; 10 nucleotides match TRBD2. Trimming removed 4 bases from V and 2 bases from J; junction bases left unmatched: 6. The CDR3 runs to 15 residues. Germline lookup yields CDR1 SGHRS and CDR2 YFSETQ.

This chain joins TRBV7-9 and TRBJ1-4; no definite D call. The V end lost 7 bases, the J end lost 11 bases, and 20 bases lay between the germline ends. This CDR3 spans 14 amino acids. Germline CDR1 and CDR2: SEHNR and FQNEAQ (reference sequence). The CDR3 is CASMSQDRGNKLFF. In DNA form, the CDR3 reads TGTGCCAGCATGTCCCAGGACCGGGGTAACAAACTGTTTTTT. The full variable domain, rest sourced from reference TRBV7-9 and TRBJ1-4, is DTGVSQNPRHKITKRGQNVTFRCDPISEHNRLYWYRQTLGQGPEFLTYFQNEAQLEKSRLLSDRFSAERPKGSFSTLEIQRTEQGDSAMYLCASMSQDRGNKLFFGSGTQLSVL.

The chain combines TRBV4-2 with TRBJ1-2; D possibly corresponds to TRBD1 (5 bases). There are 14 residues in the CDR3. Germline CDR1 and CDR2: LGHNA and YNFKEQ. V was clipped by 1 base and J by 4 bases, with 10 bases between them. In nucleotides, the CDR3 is TGTGCCAGCAGCCAAGTTGAGACAGCCTATGGCTACACCTTC. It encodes CASSQVETAYGYTF.

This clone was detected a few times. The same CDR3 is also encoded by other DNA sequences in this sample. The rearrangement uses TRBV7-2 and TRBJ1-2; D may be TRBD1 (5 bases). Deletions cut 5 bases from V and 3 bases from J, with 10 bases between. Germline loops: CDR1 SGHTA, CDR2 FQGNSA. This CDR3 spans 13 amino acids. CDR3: CASSLDRYYGYTF. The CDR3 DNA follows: TGTGCCAGCAGCCTAGACAGATACTATGGCTACACCTTC. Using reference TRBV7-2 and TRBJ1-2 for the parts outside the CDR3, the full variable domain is GAGVSQSPSNKVTEKGKDVELRCDPISGHTALYWYRQSLGQGLEFLIYFQGNSAPDKSGLPSDRFSAERTGGSVSTLTIQRTQQEDSAVYLCASSLDRYYGYTFGSGTRLTVV.

The CDR3 region is CASGGGSTDTQYF. CDR3 sequence (DNA): TGTGCCAGCGGGGGCGGGAGTACAGATACGCAGTATTTT. The rearrangement links TRBV28 to TRBJ2-3, with D maybe TRBD2 (7 bases). Germline CDR1 and CDR2: MDHEN and SYDVKM. The CDR3 totals 13 residues. The V gene lost 8 bases and the J gene lost 3 bases, with 12 bases spanning the gap.

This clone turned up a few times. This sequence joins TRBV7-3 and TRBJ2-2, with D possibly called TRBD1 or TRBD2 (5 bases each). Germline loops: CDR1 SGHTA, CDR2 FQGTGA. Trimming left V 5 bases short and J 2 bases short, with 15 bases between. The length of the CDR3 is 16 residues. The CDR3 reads CASSPVGTPNTGELFF. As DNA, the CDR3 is TGTGCCAGCAGCCCTGTCGGGACCCCTAACACCGGGGAGCTGTTTTTT.

The CDR3 coding sequence is TGTGCCAGCAGTGGGCGGACCACAGATACGCAGTATTTT. This codes for CASSGRTTDTQYF. This chain connects TRBV11-3 to TRBJ2-3; D is unresolved. CDR1 and CDR2 (germline): SGHNT, YENEEA. Trimming took 6 bases from V and 2 from J, leaving 9 bases between them. The CDR3 has 13 residues.

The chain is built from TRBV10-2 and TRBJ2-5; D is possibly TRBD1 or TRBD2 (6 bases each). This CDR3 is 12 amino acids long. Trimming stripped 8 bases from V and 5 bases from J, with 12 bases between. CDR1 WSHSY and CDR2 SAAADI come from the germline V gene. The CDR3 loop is CASLQGGETQYF. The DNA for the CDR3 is TGCGCCAGCCTACAGGGAGGCGAGACCCAGTACTTC.

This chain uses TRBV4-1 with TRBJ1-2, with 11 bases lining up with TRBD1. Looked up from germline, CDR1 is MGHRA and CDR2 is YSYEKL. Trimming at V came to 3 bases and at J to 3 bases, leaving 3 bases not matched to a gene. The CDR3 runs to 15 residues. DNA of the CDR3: TGCGCCAGCAGCCACGGACAGGGGGCTGACTATGGCTACACCTTC. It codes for CASSHGQGADYGYTF.

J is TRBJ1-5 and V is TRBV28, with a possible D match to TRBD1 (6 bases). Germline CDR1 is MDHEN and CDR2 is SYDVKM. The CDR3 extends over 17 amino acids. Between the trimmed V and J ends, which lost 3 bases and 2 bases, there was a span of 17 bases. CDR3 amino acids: CASSFTGRNGGNQPQHF. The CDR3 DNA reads TGTGCCAGCAGTTTTACAGGGCGGAATGGTGGCAATCAGCCCCAGCATTTT.

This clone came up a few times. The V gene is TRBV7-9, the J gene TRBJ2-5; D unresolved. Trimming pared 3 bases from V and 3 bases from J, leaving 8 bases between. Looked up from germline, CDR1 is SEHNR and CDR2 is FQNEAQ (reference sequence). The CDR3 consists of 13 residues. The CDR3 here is CASSFRQEETQYF. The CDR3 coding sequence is TGTGCCAGCAGCTTCAGGCAGGAAGAGACCCAGTACTTC.

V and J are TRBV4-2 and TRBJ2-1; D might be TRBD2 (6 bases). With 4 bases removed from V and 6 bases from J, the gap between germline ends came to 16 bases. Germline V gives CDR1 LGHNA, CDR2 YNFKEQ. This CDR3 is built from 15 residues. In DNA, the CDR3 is TGTGCCAGCAGCCGGGGGGAGGCGGATCTCAATGAGCAGTTCTTC. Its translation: CASSRGEADLNEQFF.

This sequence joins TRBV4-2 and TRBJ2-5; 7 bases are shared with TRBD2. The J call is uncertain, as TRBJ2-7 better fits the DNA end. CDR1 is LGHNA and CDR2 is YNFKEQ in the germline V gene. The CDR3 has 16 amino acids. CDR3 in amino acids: CASSQAWRGSSYEQYF. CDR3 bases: TGTGCCAGCAGCCAAGCCTGGCGGGGGAGCTCCTACGAGCAGTACTTC.

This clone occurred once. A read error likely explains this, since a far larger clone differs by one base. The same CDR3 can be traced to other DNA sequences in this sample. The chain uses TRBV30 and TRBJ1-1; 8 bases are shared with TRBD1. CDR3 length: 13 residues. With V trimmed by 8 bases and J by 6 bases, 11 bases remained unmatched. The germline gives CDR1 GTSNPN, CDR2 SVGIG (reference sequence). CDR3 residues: CARNAQGASEAFF. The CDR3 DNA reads TGTGCCCGAAACGCTCAGGGGGCGTCTGAAGCTTTCTTT. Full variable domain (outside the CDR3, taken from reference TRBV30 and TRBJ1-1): SQTIHQWPATLVQPVGSPLSLECTVEGTSNPNLYWYRQAAGRGLQLLFYSVGIGQISSEVPQNLSASRPQDRQFILSSKKLLLSDSGFYLCARNAQGASEAFFGQGTRLTVV.

CDR3 DNA: TGTGCCAGCAGCAGTATCACGGTCCCAGGGAGGTACGAGCAGTACTTC. Amino acids: CASSSITVPGRYEQYF. The genes are TRBV7-9 and TRBJ2-7; D might be TRBD2 (6 bases). Per the germline V gene, CDR1 is SEHNR and CDR2 is FQNEAQ (reference sequence). CDR3 length: 16 residues. Trimming left V 5 bases short and J 4 bases short, with 21 bases between.

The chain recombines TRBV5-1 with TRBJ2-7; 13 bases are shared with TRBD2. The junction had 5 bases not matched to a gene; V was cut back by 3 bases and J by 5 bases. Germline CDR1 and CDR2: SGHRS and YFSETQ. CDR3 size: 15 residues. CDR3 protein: CASSSIGTSGNEQYF. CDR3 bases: TGCGCCAGCAGCTCCATCGGGACTAGCGGGAACGAGCAGTACTTC.

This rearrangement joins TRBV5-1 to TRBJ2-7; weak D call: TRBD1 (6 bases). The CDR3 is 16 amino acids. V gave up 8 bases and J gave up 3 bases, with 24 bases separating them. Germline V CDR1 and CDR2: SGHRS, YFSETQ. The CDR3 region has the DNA TGCGCCAGACTATGGACAGCTACTCTACACAACTACGAGCAGTACTTC. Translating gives CARLWTATLHNYEQYF.

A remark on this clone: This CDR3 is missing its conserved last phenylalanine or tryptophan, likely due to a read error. The CDR3 loop is CAWSPLGGARVTEAFL. The DNA for the CDR3 is TGTGCCTGGAGTCCCCTGGGGGGGGCGCGGGTCACTGAAGCTTTCCTT. The chain combines TRBV30 with TRBJ1-1; a possible D gene is TRBD1 (6 bases). The CDR3 covers 16 residues. V lost 2 bases to trimming and J lost 4 bases, with 20 bases between them. From germline, CDR1 is GTSNPN and CDR2 SVGIG (reference sequence).

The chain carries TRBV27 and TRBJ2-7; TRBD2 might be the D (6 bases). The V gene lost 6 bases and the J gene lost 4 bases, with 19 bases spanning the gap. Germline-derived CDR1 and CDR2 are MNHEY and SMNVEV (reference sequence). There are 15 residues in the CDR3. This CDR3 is CASSPTAGGTYEQYF. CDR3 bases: TGTGCCAGCAGCCCTACAGCCGGAGGGACTTACGAGCAGTACTTC.

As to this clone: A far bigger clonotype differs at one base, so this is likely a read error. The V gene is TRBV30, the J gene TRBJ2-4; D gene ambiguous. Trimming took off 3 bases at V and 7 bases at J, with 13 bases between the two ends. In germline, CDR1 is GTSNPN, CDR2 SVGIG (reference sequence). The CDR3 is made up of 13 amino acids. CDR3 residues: CAWSAKRTNIQYF. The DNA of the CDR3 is TGTGCCTGGAGCGCAAAGAGGACCAACATTCAGTACTTC.

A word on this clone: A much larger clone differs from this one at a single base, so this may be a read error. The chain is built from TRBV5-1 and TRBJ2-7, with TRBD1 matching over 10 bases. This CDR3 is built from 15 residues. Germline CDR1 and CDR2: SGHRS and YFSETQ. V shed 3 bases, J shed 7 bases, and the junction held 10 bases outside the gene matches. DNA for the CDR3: TGCGCCAGCAGCTCCCAAGGGACAGGGGCGGAAGAGCAGTACTTC. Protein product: CASSSQGTGAEEQYF.

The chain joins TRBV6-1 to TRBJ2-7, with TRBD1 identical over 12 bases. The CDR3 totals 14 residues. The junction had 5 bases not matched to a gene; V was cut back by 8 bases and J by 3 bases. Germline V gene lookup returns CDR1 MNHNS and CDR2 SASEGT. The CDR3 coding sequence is TGTGCCAGCCGCCGGGACAGGGGGCTCTACGAGCAGTACTTC. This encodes CASRRDRGLYEQYF.

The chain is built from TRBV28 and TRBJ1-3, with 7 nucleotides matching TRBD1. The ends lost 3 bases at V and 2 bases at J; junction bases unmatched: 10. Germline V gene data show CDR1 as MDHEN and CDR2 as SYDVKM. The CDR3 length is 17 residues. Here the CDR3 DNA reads TGTGCCAGCAGTTTTCCACCGCACAGGGGTCCTGGAAACACCATATATTTT. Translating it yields CASSFPPHRGPGNTIYF.

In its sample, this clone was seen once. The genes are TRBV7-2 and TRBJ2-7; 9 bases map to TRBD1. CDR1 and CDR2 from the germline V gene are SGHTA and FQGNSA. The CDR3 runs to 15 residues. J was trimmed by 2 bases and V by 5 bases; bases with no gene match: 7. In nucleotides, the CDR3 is TGTGCCAGCAGCCGAAGACAGGGGGATGCCTACGAGCAGTACTTC. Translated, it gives CASSRRQGDAYEQYF. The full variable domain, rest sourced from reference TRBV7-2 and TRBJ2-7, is GAGVSQSPSNKVTEKGKDVELRCDPISGHTALYWYRQSLGQGLEFLIYFQGNSAPDKSGLPSDRFSAERTGGSVSTLTIQRTQQEDSAVYLCASSRRQGDAYEQYFGPGTRLTVT.

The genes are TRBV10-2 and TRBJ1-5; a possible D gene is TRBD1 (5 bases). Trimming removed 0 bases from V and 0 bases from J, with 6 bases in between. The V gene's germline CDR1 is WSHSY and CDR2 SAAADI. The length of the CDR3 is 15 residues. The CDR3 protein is CASSESTVSNQPQHF. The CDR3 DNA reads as TGCGCCAGCAGTGAGTCGACAGTTAGCAATCAGCCCCAGCATTTT.